Sequencing of this TCR beta chain was carried out in a study of T cell clusters in autoimmune cytopenias. TRB was amplified from 250 ng of peripheral blood genomic DNA per sample. Considering frequency, this clonotype is medium-sized (0.01 to 0.1%). The antigen remains undetermined. CDR1 is SQVTM and CDR2 is ANQGSEA in the germline V gene. This CDR3 has 11 residues. Study results and caveats: The T cell clusters were defined only in silico, without experimental functional validation. Exclusive TRB clusters were 2.5 to 3.5-fold more numerous in healthy donors than in active autoimmune hepatitis.

TRB was amplified by touch-down multiplex PCR, primer pools A and B combined. TCRdb re-called the multiplex PCR reads; every CDR3 protein appears as one record, without DNA. The table lists 1,500 to 2,000 distinct CDR3 sequences. J is TRBJ2-7 and V is TRBV29-1; TCRdb reports TRBD1, a call that lacks DNA to check it against. The receptor comes from a human donor with an autoimmune cytopenia, with autoimmune hepatitis or in good health (not recorded which). Sequenced input: peripheral blood. CDR3: CSVYRGREQYF.